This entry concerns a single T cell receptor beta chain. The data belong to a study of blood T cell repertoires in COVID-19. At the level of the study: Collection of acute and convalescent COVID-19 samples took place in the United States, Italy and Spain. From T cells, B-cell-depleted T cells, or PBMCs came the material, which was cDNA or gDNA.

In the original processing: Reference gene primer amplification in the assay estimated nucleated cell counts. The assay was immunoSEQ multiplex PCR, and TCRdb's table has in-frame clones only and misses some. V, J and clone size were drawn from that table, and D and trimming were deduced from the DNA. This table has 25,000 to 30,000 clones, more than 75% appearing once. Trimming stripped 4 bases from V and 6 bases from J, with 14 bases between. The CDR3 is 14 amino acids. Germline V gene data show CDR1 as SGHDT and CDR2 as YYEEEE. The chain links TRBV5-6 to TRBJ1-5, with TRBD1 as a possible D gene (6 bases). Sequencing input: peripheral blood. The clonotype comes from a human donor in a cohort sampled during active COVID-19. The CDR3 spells CASSLTGIGQPQHF. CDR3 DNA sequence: TGTGCCAGCAGCCTAACAGGGATCGGTCAGCCCCAGCATTTT. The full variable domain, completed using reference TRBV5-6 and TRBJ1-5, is DAGVTQSPTHLIKTRGQQVTLRCSPKSGHDTVSWYQQALGQGPQFIFQYYEEEERQRGNFPDRFSGHQFPNYSSELNVNALLLGDSALYLCASSLTGIGQPQHFGDGTRLSIL.